This TCR beta chain comes out of a study of blood T cells in healthy people across ages. Study outcomes and limitations: CMV status of donors was not determined, possibly confounding expanded clonotype changes.

The sample, around 10 milliliters of peripheral blood, was drawn from each donor. Points on this clonotype: What it binds is not known.

Losses at the gene ends were 2 bases for V and 9 bases for J; bases not matched to a gene: 3. The CDR3 runs 13 residues. The germline gives CDR1 ENHRY, CDR2 SYGVKD. PCR was performed a second time for about 7 to 11 cycles using a sample-barcoded 5' primer and a J-beta primer mix. TCRdb called the 5' RACE reads again in MiXCR, with one record for every CDR3 protein. The data contain 550,000 to 600,000 distinct CDR3 sequences, around 48% of them singletons. This chain joins TRBV10-3 and TRBJ2-1, with 8 bases lining up with TRBD2. This receptor was obtained from a man aged 80 or over in good health. Sequences were obtained from blood. The CDR3 sequence: CAISEPGGTEQFF. As DNA, the CDR3 is TGTGCCATCAGTGAGCCGGGGGGGACTGAGCAGTTCTTC.